The rows below give T cell receptor beta chains drawn from one sample of a study of T-cell reconstitution after alpha-beta-depleted transplantation in children. TCRdb reanalysed the PCR reads using MiXCR and keeps one entry per CDR3 protein. The sample has around 600,000 distinct CDR3 sequences; about 10% are singletons. The sample was PBMCs from the stem cell graft donor, taken from the stem cell graft. These TCRs come from a human donor who donated a stem cell graft to a child with acute myeloid leukemia. Both conserved end residues are part of each CDR3. D genes are given only for firm matches. Size is omitted from some rows. Given values are once, few, many or a class for expanded clones.

CVSSDGLAGIREQFF,TGTGTCAGCAGCGACGGACTAGCGGGAATTAGGGAGCAGTTCTTC,TRBV6-4,-,TRBJ2-1,TRBD2,15
CASSALTGIGGTDTQYF,TGTGCCAGCAGTGCCCTTACAGGCATCGGTGGCACAGATACGCAGTATTTT,TRBV27,-,TRBJ2-3,-,17
CASSPMAGAITDTQYF,TGCGCCAGCAGCCCCATGGCGGGTGCCATCACAGATACGCAGTATTTT,TRBV5-1,many,TRBJ2-3,-,16
CASSTRLAFDTQYF,TGTGCCAGCAGCACGAGACTAGCGTTTGATACGCAGTATTTT,TRBV11-1,few,TRBJ2-3,TRBD2,14
CASSVFFSGSEETQYF,TGTGCCAGCAGCGTTTTTTTTAGCGGGAGTGAGGAGACCCAGTACTTC,TRBV7-6,many,TRBJ2-5,TRBD2,16
CASSLGREKGGELFF,TGTGCCAGCAGCTTAGGGCGGGAGAAGGGCGGGGAGCTGTTTTTT,TRBV7-3,few,TRBJ2-2,TRBD2,15
CASTLRVHRDNEQFF,TGTGCCAGCACCCTCAGAGTACACCGGGACAATGAGCAGTTCTTC,TRBV3-1,-,TRBJ2-1,-,15
CAWKRAASYEQYF,TGTGCCTGGAAACGGGCAGCCTCCTACGAGCAGTACTTC,TRBV30,many,TRBJ2-7,-,13
CASSPAVQRTSYEQYF,TGTGCCAGCAGCCCAGCGGTACAGAGGACCTCCTACGAGCAGTACTTC,TRBV7-2,few,TRBJ2-7,-,16
CASRQGWANVLTF,TGTGCCAGCAGGCAGGGCTGGGCCAACGTCCTGACTTTC,TRBV6-5,many,TRBJ2-6,-,13
CASSSGPQKAVDTQYF,TGTGCCAGCAGCTCGGGACCCCAAAAGGCGGTAGATACGCAGTATTTT,TRBV7-2,few,TRBJ2-3,-,16
CSARDWNQEIYGYTF,TGCAGTGCTAGAGATTGGAACCAGGAGATCTATGGCTACACCTTC,TRBV20-1,many,TRBJ1-2,-,15
CSVPGLARGPGSEQYF,TGCAGTGTTCCGGGACTAGCGAGGGGGCCTGGATCCGAGCAGTACTTC,TRBV20-1,few,TRBJ2-7,TRBD2,16
CASSQDRERAGGYAEQFF,TGCGCCAGCAGCCAAGATAGGGAGAGAGCGGGAGGGTACGCTGAGCAGTTCTTC,TRBV4-3,few,TRBJ2-1,TRBD2,18
CASSLSSGGPNNEQFF,TGTGCCAGCAGCTTATCATCGGGAGGGCCTAACAATGAGCAGTTCTTC,TRBV7-9,few,TRBJ2-1,TRBD2,16
CASSSPGLGNMNTEAFF,TGTGCCAGCAGTTCCCCGGGACTGGGAAACATGAACACTGAAGCTTTCTTT,TRBV28,-,TRBJ1-1,-,17
CSVAGQYNEQFF,TGCAGCGTAGCGGGACAATACAATGAGCAGTTCTTC,TRBV29-1,many,TRBJ2-1,-,12
CASSGGQGANNEQFF,TGCGCCAGCAGTGGAGGACAGGGGGCTAACAATGAGCAGTTCTTC,TRBV4-3,-,TRBJ2-1,TRBD1,15
CASFRQGYGYTF,TGTGCCAGCTTTAGACAGGGGTATGGCTACACCTTC,TRBV6-5,few,TRBJ1-2,TRBD1,12
CSVEWPPGTDTQYF,TGCAGCGTTGAATGGCCCCCCGGCACAGATACGCAGTATTTT,TRBV29-1,once,TRBJ2-3,-,14
CASRVDDTDTQYF,TGTGCCAGCAGAGTCGATGACACAGATACGCAGTATTTT,TRBV9,-,TRBJ2-3,-,13
CASSQAGDLYNEQFF,TGTGCCAGCAGCCAGGCGGGGGACCTCTACAATGAGCAGTTCTTC,TRBV4-2,-,TRBJ2-1,TRBD2,15